This entry lists 9 T cell receptor beta chains sequenced from one sample in a study of shared clonotypes between healthy human individuals. The data were produced by immunoSEQ multiplex PCR, yet TCRdb's version contains in-frame clones alone and is incomplete. The table has over 700,000 clones, roughly 72% seen once; the top ten hold roughly 1.8%. Sequencing used memory CD4+ T cells sorted from blood. Subset noted: CD45RA-negative fraction. All receptors come from a woman aged 25-40 years in good health.

V and J are TRBV7-2 and TRBJ2-2; no firm D call. V gave up 2 bases and J gave up 4 bases, with 11 bases separating them. There are 15 residues in the CDR3. Germline V gene lookup returns CDR1 SGHTA and CDR2 FQGNSA. CDR3: CASSLRMHGTGELFF. The DNA for the CDR3 is TGTGCCAGCAGCTTAAGAATGCACGGCACCGGGGAGCTGTTTTTT.

The gene calls are TRBV4-2 and TRBJ2-2; 9 bases match TRBD2. Losses at the gene ends were 0 bases for V and 4 bases for J; bases not matched to a gene: 9. The CDR3 consists of 18 residues. Germline loops: CDR1 LGHNA, CDR2 YNFKEQ. Here the CDR3 DNA reads TGTGCCAGCAGCCAAGATCTAGCGGGGCCTAGGGCCACCGGGGAGCTGTTTTTT. Encoded protein: CASSQDLAGPRATGELFF.

The chain combines TRBV6-1 with TRBJ2-7; D is possibly TRBD2 (6 bases). The V gene's germline CDR1 is MNHNS and CDR2 SASEGT. This CDR3 contains 15 residues. V lost 1 base and J lost 4, with 14 bases in between. CDR3 in DNA: TGTGCCAGCAGTGAAGGGGGGGAGATTCGGTACGAGCAGTACTTC. This codes for CASSEGGEIRYEQYF.

V and J are TRBV5-1 and TRBJ2-3; 12 nucleotides match TRBD2. Trimming cost V 0 bases and J 4 bases; bases outside gene matches: 21. There are 22 residues in the CDR3. Germline V gene data show CDR1 as SGHRS and CDR2 as YFSETQ. This CDR3 reads CASSLAEDWRLAGGPGADTQYF. The DNA of the CDR3 is TGCGCCAGCAGCTTGGCCGAGGACTGGCGGCTAGCGGGAGGGCCCGGGGCAGATACGCAGTATTTT.

J is TRBJ1-5 and V is TRBV30, with D unresolved. The ends were cut back, 3 bases at V and 7 bases at J, with 16 bases in the middle. Per the germline V gene, CDR1 is GTSNPN and CDR2 is SVGIG (reference sequence). This CDR3 region has 14 residues. Here the CDR3 reads CAWSVMAGEQPQHF. The CDR3 DNA reads as TGTGCCTGGAGCGTTATGGCGGGAGAGCAGCCCCAGCATTTT.

The DNA of the CDR3 is TGTGCCAGCAGCCCCCTGACTGGGAACGCCTACAATGAGCAGTTCTTC. Translation: CASSPLTGNAYNEQFF. This sequence joins TRBV7-2 and TRBJ2-1; no clear D gene. The germline V gene encodes CDR1 SGHTA and CDR2 FQGNSA. This CDR3 contains 16 residues. V lost 5 bases to trimming and J lost 2 bases, with 16 bases between them.

This clone was observed a few times. The CDR3 DNA reads as TGTGCCAGCAGCTTTACACCCCAAGAGACCCAGTACTTC. It translates to CASSFTPQETQYF. The gene calls are TRBV7-7 and TRBJ2-5, with unresolved D. V lost 3 bases and J lost 1, with 6 bases in between. Germline values: CDR1 SSHAT, CDR2 FNYEAQ (reference sequence). CDR3 length equals 13 residues.

The chain uses TRBV6-8 and TRBJ2-7; 9 bases map to TRBD1. The J segment lost 2 bases and the V segment lost 5 bases, leaving 13 bases of the junction unmatched. The CDR3 spans 17 residues. Germline CDR1 MNHGY, CDR2 SAAAGT. CDR3 coding DNA: TGTGCCAGCAGTCGGACAGGGGACTATAACTTCACCTACGAGCAGTACTTC. As protein: CASSRTGDYNFTYEQYF.

This clone was found many times. Other DNA variants within this sample encode the same CDR3. The gene calls are TRBV28 and TRBJ1-5; D perhaps matches TRBD1 (6 bases). Trimming took off 6 bases at V and 1 base at J, with 7 bases between the two ends. The CDR3 has 13 amino acids. The germline gives CDR1 MDHEN, CDR2 SYDVKM. The CDR3 DNA follows: TGTGCCAGCAGAGGGGGGAGCAATCAGCCCCAGCATTTT. It encodes CASRGGSNQPQHF.